The rows below give T cell receptor beta chains drawn from one sample of a study of cytomegalovirus exposure and HLA in healthy donors. Sequenced by immunoSEQ multiplex PCR; TCRdb stores in-frame clones only, minus some. Its table lists about 72,000 clones. The sequenced material came from PBMCs. The receptors shown here come from a man aged 50 to 59 in good health and CMV-seropositive. Both conserved end residues are part of each CDR3. Fields, in order: clone size, V gene, J gene, D gene, CDR3 DNA, CDR3 protein. A D gene is named only where the DNA matches it firmly. Clone size, where shown, is once, few, many, or a class for clones that have expanded.

clone_size: -; v_call: TRBV10-3; j_call: TRBJ1-5; d_call: -; cdr3_nt: TGTGCCATCAGTGTTAGTCCTCTCAATCAGCCCCAGCATTTT; cdr3_aa: CAISVSPLNQPQHF
clone_size: -; v_call: TRBV4-1; j_call: TRBJ2-3; d_call: -; cdr3_nt: TGCGCCAGCAGCCAAGTGGTCACCAGTTCTAGCACAGATACGCAGTATTTT; cdr3_aa: CASSQVVTSSSTDTQYF
clone_size: -; v_call: TRBV12-5; j_call: TRBJ2-2; d_call: -; cdr3_nt: TGTGCTAGTGGTTCGAGACAGGTCCGAATGACCGGGGAGCTGTTTTTT; cdr3_aa: CASGSRQVRMTGELFF
clone_size: -; v_call: TRBV4-1; j_call: TRBJ2-2; d_call: -; cdr3_nt: TGCGCCAGCAGCCAAGGAAAGCCCGCGAACACCGGGGAGCTGTTTTTT; cdr3_aa: CASSQGKPANTGELFF
clone_size: -; v_call: TRBV5-6; j_call: TRBJ2-1; d_call: TRBD1; cdr3_nt: TGTGCCAGCAGCTTTCTTCAAGGGGGCTATGAGCAGTTCTTC; cdr3_aa: CASSFLQGGYEQFF
clone_size: -; v_call: TRBV30; j_call: TRBJ2-3; d_call: -; cdr3_nt: TGTGCCTGGAGTGTAGACTCCCGGTTAGATACGCAGTATTTT; cdr3_aa: CAWSVDSRLDTQYF
clone_size: -; v_call: TRBV9; j_call: TRBJ2-1; d_call: TRBD2; cdr3_nt: TGTGCCAGCAGCGTGACTTCCGGGACTAGCATAAATGAGCAGTTCTTC; cdr3_aa: CASSVTSGTSINEQFF
clone_size: -; v_call: TRBV5-1; j_call: TRBJ1-1; d_call: -; cdr3_nt: TGCGCCAGCAGCACAGGGTACGGCCCGAACACTGAAGCTTTCTTT; cdr3_aa: CASSTGYGPNTEAFF
clone_size: -; v_call: TRBV5-1; j_call: TRBJ2-1; d_call: TRBD1; cdr3_nt: TGCGCCAGCAGCTTAGATCCGACAGGGGCAGAAGGCAATGAGCAGTTCTTC; cdr3_aa: CASSLDPTGAEGNEQFF
clone_size: -; v_call: TRBV5-1; j_call: TRBJ2-7; d_call: -; cdr3_nt: TGCGCCAGCAGCTTGTACAGATTTTACGAGCAGTACTTC; cdr3_aa: CASSLYRFYEQYF
clone_size: -; v_call: TRBV29-1; j_call: TRBJ1-2; d_call: TRBD1; cdr3_nt: TGCAGCGTCACCCTAACAGGGGATAATTATGGCTACACCTTC; cdr3_aa: CSVTLTGDNYGYTF
clone_size: -; v_call: TRBV7-9; j_call: TRBJ1-2; d_call: -; cdr3_nt: TGTGCCAGCAGCTGGTTCTTAGACAGCCATGGCTACACCTTC; cdr3_aa: CASSWFLDSHGYTF
clone_size: -; v_call: TRBV30; j_call: TRBJ1-2; d_call: TRBD1; cdr3_nt: TGTGCCTGGAGTACTTGGACAGGGAACACCTTC; cdr3_aa: CAWSTWTGNTF
clone_size: -; v_call: TRBV5-1; j_call: TRBJ2-5; d_call: -; cdr3_nt: TGCGCCAGCAGCTGGAATGGAGCGGGAGAGACCCAGTACTTC; cdr3_aa: CASSWNGAGETQYF
clone_size: -; v_call: TRBV28; j_call: TRBJ1-5; d_call: -; cdr3_nt: TGTGCCAGCAACTATCAGTCCCAGCATTTT; cdr3_aa: CASNYQSQHF
clone_size: -; v_call: TRBV20-1; j_call: TRBJ1-1; d_call: -; cdr3_nt: TGCAGTGCTAGAGATCAGTCGGCTTTCTTT; cdr3_aa: CSARDQSAFF
clone_size: -; v_call: TRBV7-9; j_call: TRBJ2-1; d_call: TRBD2; cdr3_nt: TGTGCCAGCAGTCGGGGACTAGCCCTAGGGAATGAGCAGTTCTTC; cdr3_aa: CASSRGLALGNEQFF
clone_size: -; v_call: TRBV19; j_call: TRBJ2-1; d_call: -; cdr3_nt: TGTGCCAGTAGTGTCAGGGGCCCGAATGAGCAGTTCTTC; cdr3_aa: CASSVRGPNEQFF
clone_size: -; v_call: TRBV11-2; j_call: TRBJ2-4; d_call: -; cdr3_nt: TGTGCCAGCAGGGACATTTTAACCAAAAACATTCAGTACTTC; cdr3_aa: CASRDILTKNIQYF
clone_size: -; v_call: TRBV5-1; j_call: TRBJ2-3; d_call: -; cdr3_nt: TGCGCCAGCAGCGCGAACCAGGTAGATACGCAGTATTTT; cdr3_aa: CASSANQVDTQYF
clone_size: -; v_call: TRBV4-2; j_call: TRBJ2-3; d_call: TRBD2; cdr3_nt: TGTGCCAGCAGCCAGGCTAGCGGGAGCCCCGGGACAGATACGCAGTATTTT; cdr3_aa: CASSQASGSPGTDTQYF
clone_size: -; v_call: TRBV9; j_call: TRBJ2-1; d_call: -; cdr3_nt: TGTGCCAGCAGCGCTGACTATGAGCAGTTCTTC; cdr3_aa: CASSADYEQFF
clone_size: -; v_call: TRBV27; j_call: TRBJ2-5; d_call: -; cdr3_nt: TGTGCCTCCGGGGAGAGCGTTGAAGAGACCCAGTACTTC; cdr3_aa: CASGESVEETQYF
clone_size: -; v_call: TRBV10-3; j_call: TRBJ2-1; d_call: TRBD2; cdr3_nt: TGTGCCATCAGTGATACCGGGACTAGCGCCTACAATGAGCAGTTCTTC; cdr3_aa: CAISDTGTSAYNEQFF
clone_size: -; v_call: TRBV11-3; j_call: TRBJ2-1; d_call: -; cdr3_nt: TGTGCCAGCAGCTTAGGGCGGGGTCACAATGAGCAGTTCTTC; cdr3_aa: CASSLGRGHNEQFF
clone_size: -; v_call: TRBV13; j_call: TRBJ2-3; d_call: TRBD2; cdr3_nt: TGTGCCAGCAGCCCCAGCGGGGGTCTTAGCACAGATACGCAGTATTTT; cdr3_aa: CASSPSGGLSTDTQYF
clone_size: -; v_call: TRBV6-5; j_call: TRBJ1-2; d_call: TRBD1; cdr3_nt: TGTGCCAGCAGTCAGACAGGGAACTATGGCTACACCTTC; cdr3_aa: CASSQTGNYGYTF
clone_size: -; v_call: TRBV18; j_call: TRBJ1-1; d_call: TRBD1; cdr3_nt: TGTGCCAGCTCACCAACAGGGGAAGTCGGGAACACTGAAGCTTTCTTT; cdr3_aa: CASSPTGEVGNTEAFF
clone_size: -; v_call: TRBV10-3; j_call: TRBJ1-2; d_call: -; cdr3_nt: TGTGCCATCAGTTCGGGGGAAAACTATGGCTACACCTTC; cdr3_aa: CAISSGENYGYTF
clone_size: -; v_call: TRBV5-1; j_call: TRBJ2-2; d_call: TRBD2; cdr3_nt: TGCGCCAGCAGCTTGACGCTAGCGGTGAACACCGGGGAGCTGTTTTTT; cdr3_aa: CASSLTLAVNTGELFF
clone_size: -; v_call: TRBV7-9; j_call: TRBJ2-3; d_call: TRBD2; cdr3_nt: TGTGCCAGCAGCTTTTTAGCGGGGGGAGATACGCAGTATTTT; cdr3_aa: CASSFLAGGDTQYF
clone_size: -; v_call: TRBV2; j_call: TRBJ2-6; d_call: -; cdr3_nt: TGTGCCAGCAGTGAACCACGGAGGTCTGGGGCCAACGTCCTGACTTTC; cdr3_aa: CASSEPRRSGANVLTF
clone_size: -; v_call: TRBV6-6; j_call: TRBJ1-2; d_call: TRBD1; cdr3_nt: TGTGCCAGTCTAAGACAGGGCGGCTATGGCTACACCTTC; cdr3_aa: CASLRQGGYGYTF
clone_size: -; v_call: TRBV5-1; j_call: TRBJ2-1; d_call: TRBD2; cdr3_nt: TGCGCCAGCAGCTTGGAGGCGGGGGGGCTAGATGAGCAGTTCTTC; cdr3_aa: CASSLEAGGLDEQFF
clone_size: -; v_call: TRBV7-9; j_call: TRBJ2-1; d_call: TRBD2; cdr3_nt: TGTGCCAGCAGCTTACAGGCTACTAGCGGGGACAATGAGCAGTTCTTC; cdr3_aa: CASSLQATSGDNEQFF
clone_size: -; v_call: TRBV6-4; j_call: TRBJ1-3; d_call: -; cdr3_nt: TGTGCCAGCAGTGAACAGTACCCCGGGGATGGAAACACCATATATTTT; cdr3_aa: CASSEQYPGDGNTIYF
clone_size: -; v_call: TRBV7-2; j_call: TRBJ2-5; d_call: TRBD2; cdr3_nt: TGTGCCAGCAGCCCCGGGACTAGCGGGGTTGAAGAGACCCAGTACTTC; cdr3_aa: CASSPGTSGVEETQYF
clone_size: -; v_call: TRBV5-1; j_call: TRBJ2-7; d_call: TRBD2; cdr3_nt: TGCGCCAGCAGCCCTCGGGACTACAGCCTAGACTACGAGCAGTACTTC; cdr3_aa: CASSPRDYSLDYEQYF
clone_size: -; v_call: TRBV6-5; j_call: TRBJ2-1; d_call: -; cdr3_nt: TGTGCCAGCAGTCCCGACTCAAATGAGCAGTTCTTC; cdr3_aa: CASSPDSNEQFF
clone_size: -; v_call: TRBV29-1; j_call: TRBJ1-2; d_call: -; cdr3_nt: TGCAGCGTTGAGCGGGGTAGCTATGGCTACACCTTC; cdr3_aa: CSVERGSYGYTF
clone_size: -; v_call: TRBV7-7; j_call: TRBJ2-5; d_call: -; cdr3_nt: TGTGCCAGCAGCAACAGAGAACAAGAGACCCAGTACTTC; cdr3_aa: CASSNREQETQYF
clone_size: -; v_call: TRBV6-1; j_call: TRBJ1-6; d_call: -; cdr3_nt: TGTGCCAGCAGTGAAGGTTACAGGGACTCCTATAATTCACCCCTCCACTTT; cdr3_aa: CASSEGYRDSYNSPLHF
clone_size: -; v_call: TRBV7-9; j_call: TRBJ2-1; d_call: TRBD1; cdr3_nt: TGTGCCAGCAGCTTGACGGACAGGGAGAATGAGCAGTTCTTC; cdr3_aa: CASSLTDRENEQFF
clone_size: -; v_call: TRBV2; j_call: TRBJ2-5; d_call: TRBD1; cdr3_nt: TGTGCCAGCAGGGACTCCGGACAGGGGAGGATGGAGACCCAGTACTTC; cdr3_aa: CASRDSGQGRMETQYF
clone_size: -; v_call: TRBV9; j_call: TRBJ2-2; d_call: -; cdr3_nt: TGTGCCAGCAGCGTAGCACCGAGCACCGGGGAGCTGTTTTTT; cdr3_aa: CASSVAPSTGELFF
clone_size: -; v_call: TRBV6-1; j_call: TRBJ2-5; d_call: TRBD2; cdr3_nt: TGTGCCAGCAGTGAACCGGGACTAGCGGAAGAGACCCAGTACTTC; cdr3_aa: CASSEPGLAEETQYF
clone_size: -; v_call: TRBV5-5; j_call: TRBJ1-3; d_call: -; cdr3_nt: TGTGCCAGCAGCTTGGGGACAGCTTACTCTGGAAACACCATATATTTT; cdr3_aa: CASSLGTAYSGNTIYF
clone_size: large; v_call: TRBV7-9; j_call: TRBJ2-1; d_call: -; cdr3_nt: TGTGCCAGCAGCCCTAATTGGGAGTCCGAGCAGTTCTTC; cdr3_aa: CASSPNWESEQFF
clone_size: -; v_call: TRBV2; j_call: TRBJ1-2; d_call: -; cdr3_nt: TGTGCCAGCACCTTCAGCCCCGGACAGTATGGCTACACCTTC; cdr3_aa: CASTFSPGQYGYTF
clone_size: -; v_call: TRBV9; j_call: TRBJ1-5; d_call: -; cdr3_nt: TGTGCCAGCAGCTCCACAGGGTTGCAGCCCCAGCATTTT; cdr3_aa: CASSSTGLQPQHF
clone_size: -; v_call: TRBV6-5; j_call: TRBJ2-2; d_call: -; cdr3_nt: TGTGCCAGCAAGGTACAGATGAACACCGGGGAGCTGTTTTTT; cdr3_aa: CASKVQMNTGELFF
clone_size: -; v_call: TRBV6-1; j_call: TRBJ1-4; d_call: -; cdr3_nt: TGTGCCAGCAGTGACCTGACAGGTGCCAATGAAAAACTGTTTTTT; cdr3_aa: CASSDLTGANEKLFF
clone_size: -; v_call: TRBV4-1; j_call: TRBJ2-7; d_call: -; cdr3_nt: TGCGCCAGCAGCCAAGTCCGAGGGAACACCTACGAGCAGTACTTC; cdr3_aa: CASSQVRGNTYEQYF
clone_size: -; v_call: TRBV5-1; j_call: TRBJ1-1; d_call: TRBD1; cdr3_nt: TGCGCCAGCAGCCCAGGAAGGGACAGGGGAACTGAAGATTTCTTT; cdr3_aa: CASSPGRDRGTEDFF
clone_size: -; v_call: TRBV27; j_call: TRBJ2-5; d_call: -; cdr3_nt: TGTGCCAGCAGTCGGGGGTCGGCTGAGACCCAGTACTTC; cdr3_aa: CASSRGSAETQYF
clone_size: -; v_call: TRBV9; j_call: TRBJ2-1; d_call: -; cdr3_nt: TGTGCCAGCAGCGGACAGGACAATGAGCAGTTCTTC; cdr3_aa: CASSGQDNEQFF
clone_size: -; v_call: TRBV19; j_call: TRBJ1-1; d_call: -; cdr3_nt: TGTGCCAGTAGTGTGACGGGAGGGAACACTGAAGCTTTCTTT; cdr3_aa: CASSVTGGNTEAFF
clone_size: -; v_call: TRBV6-1; j_call: TRBJ2-1; d_call: -; cdr3_nt: TGTGCCAGCAGTGAAGTCTACCGTCCCTCCTACAATGAGCAGTTCTTC; cdr3_aa: CASSEVYRPSYNEQFF
clone_size: -; v_call: TRBV5-6; j_call: TRBJ1-5; d_call: -; cdr3_nt: TGTGCCAGCAGCTTGGGCGGATACAATCAGCCCCAGCATTTT; cdr3_aa: CASSLGGYNQPQHF
clone_size: -; v_call: TRBV2; j_call: TRBJ1-1; d_call: -; cdr3_nt: TGTGCCAGCAGTGAAGCGTGGGAGGGAGCTTTCTTT; cdr3_aa: CASSEAWEGAFF